The 15 T cell receptor beta chains presented below share a single source sample, sequenced in a study of OX40 agonist ivuxolimab in advanced cancers. Measured with immunoSEQ multiplex PCR; TCRdb has only the in-frame clones, and not every one. Of some 71,000 clones in the sample, approximately 91% were seen once. The starting material was CD4+ or CD8+ T cells sorted from blood, obtained in a trial of the OX40 agonist ivuxolimab. These receptors all stem from an adult with an advanced solid tumor such as melanoma, head and neck, liver or kidney cancer.

The chain recombines TRBV27 with TRBJ2-1; D perhaps matches TRBD2 (6 bases). The CDR3 covers 11 residues. Germline V CDR1 and CDR2: MNHEY, SMNVEV (reference sequence). V was clipped by 7 bases and J by 6 bases, with 7 bases between them. The CDR3: CASNGGNEQFF. Written as DNA, the CDR3 is TGTGCCAGCAACGGGGGCAATGAGCAGTTCTTC.

The gene calls are TRBV6-1 and TRBJ2-7; the match to TRBD1 covers 10 bases. The length of the CDR3 is 15 residues. V was pared by 6 bases and J by 3 bases, with 8 bases of the junction left unmatched. Germline CDR1 reads MNHNS; CDR2 reads SASEGT. This chain's CDR3 is CASRGTGTGDYEQYF. The CDR3 nucleotides read TGTGCCAGCAGAGGAACCGGGACAGGGGACTACGAGCAGTACTTC.

As to this clone: The same CDR3 arises from other DNA sequences in this sample as well. This chain connects TRBV7-3 to TRBJ1-1, with TRBD1 matching over 9 bases. The ends lost 2 bases at V and 2 bases at J; junction bases unmatched: 3. This CDR3 contains 15 residues. The germline CDR1 and CDR2 sequences are SGHTA and FQGTGA. The CDR3 DNA reads as TGTGCCAGCAGCTTAGGGGGACAGGGCAACACTGAAGCTTTCTTT. This gives the protein CASSLGGQGNTEAFF.

The rearrangement uses TRBV9 and TRBJ1-3, with 7 bases matching TRBD1. Germline trimming cut 3 bases from V and 0 bases from J; bases unmatched to any gene: 3. This CDR3 has 15 amino acids. Germline CDR1 is SGDLS and CDR2 is YYNGEE. CDR3 DNA sequence: TGTGCCAGCAGCGCCAACAGGGGCTCTGGAAACACCATATATTTT. The encoded protein is CASSANRGSGNTIYF.

The chain joins TRBV5-5 to TRBJ2-7; the D gene is possibly TRBD2 (5 bases). With 3 bases removed from V and 5 bases from J, the gap between germline ends came to 15 bases. CDR1 SGHKS and CDR2 YYEKEE come from the germline V gene (reference sequence). The length of the CDR3 is 14 residues. The CDR3 nucleotides are TGTGCCAGCAGCTGGACTTCACTCTTGGACGAGCAGTACTTC. It translates to CASSWTSLLDEQYF.

The J gene is TRBJ1-4, the V gene TRBV27, with no clear D. Per the germline V gene, CDR1 is MNHEY and CDR2 is SMNVEV (reference sequence). V dropped 7 bases and J dropped 5 bases, with 14 bases sitting between them. This CDR3 region has 14 residues. CDR3 nucleotides: TGTGCCAGCACAGCTGGAGGAGCAAATGAAAAACTGTTTTTT. This translates into CASTAGGANEKLFF. Drawing the rest from reference TRBV27 and TRBJ1-4, the complete variable domain is EAQVTQNPRYLITVTGKKLTVTCSQNMNHEYMSWYRQDPGLGLRQIYYSMNVEVTDKGDVPEGYKVSRKEKRNFPLILESPSPNQTSLYFCASTAGGANEKLFFGSGTQLSVL.

The chain has TRBV11-2 and TRBJ2-7, with 9 bases fitting TRBD2. The germline V gene has CDR1 SGHAT and CDR2 FQNNGV. The CDR3 has 15 residues. Unmatched junction bases numbered 5, after V lost 5 bases and J lost 0 bases. The CDR3, as DNA: TGTGCCAGCAGCGTAGGACTAGCGAGCTCCTACGAGCAGTACTTC. This encodes CASSVGLASSYEQYF.

The rearrangement uses TRBV7-9 and TRBJ1-2; D is undetermined. There are 13 residues in the CDR3. Germline-derived CDR1 and CDR2 are SEHNR and FQNEAQ (reference sequence). The germline V and J ends were trimmed by 2 bases and 5 bases, with 9 bases remaining between them. This CDR3 reads CASSLSSDYGYTF. CDR3 nucleotides: TGTGCCAGCAGCTTATCGAGTGATTATGGCTACACCTTC.

This clone has just a few counts. This chain links TRBV15 with TRBJ2-5; the match to TRBD2 covers 10 bases. V shed 3 bases, J shed 5 bases, and the junction held 12 bases outside the gene matches. Germline CDR1 is LNHNV and CDR2 is YYDKDF (reference sequence). The CDR3 length is 17 residues. The CDR3, as DNA: TGTGCCACCAGCAGCCCTTCTAGCGGGGGCTCGAGTGAGACCCAGTACTTC. Its translation: CATSSPSSGGSSETQYF.

The chain joins TRBV19 to TRBJ2-3, with 10 bases lining up with TRBD2. This CDR3 region has 15 residues. Germline trimming cut 6 bases from V and 1 base from J; bases unmatched to any gene: 4. Germline V lookup: CDR1 LNHDA, CDR2 SQIVND (reference sequence). In nucleotides, the CDR3 is TGTGCCAGTAGCTTACTAGCGGGGCGCACAGATACGCAGTATTTT. This translates into CASSLLAGRTDTQYF.

The CDR3 here is CASSIVGTGDDGELFF. In DNA, the CDR3 is TGTGCCAGCAGCATAGTGGGGACAGGGGACGACGGGGAGCTGTTTTTT. The chain has TRBV7-2 and TRBJ2-2; 10 bases match TRBD1. Germline V gene sequence: CDR1 SGHTA, CDR2 FQGNSA. The CDR3 extends over 16 amino acids. J lost 7 bases, V lost 5 bases, and 10 bases had no gene match.

This sequence joins TRBV7-2 and TRBJ1-2; perhaps TRBD1 as D (6 bases). Trimming removed 4 bases at V and 3 bases at J, with 12 bases between. Germline assignment: CDR1 SGHTA and CDR2 FQGNSA. This CDR3 region has 14 residues. CDR3 loop: CASSYGGGHYGYTF. The CDR3, as DNA: TGTGCCAGCAGCTACGGCGGGGGGCACTATGGCTACACCTTC.

The chain employs TRBV4-3 and TRBJ2-1; D not certain. Trimming removed 1 base from V and 3 bases from J, with 7 bases in between. Germline V gene sequence: CDR1 LGHNA, CDR2 YSLEER. This CDR3 has 14 amino acids. The CDR3 region has the DNA TGCGCCAGCAGCCAAGGCCTTCTCTACAATGAGCAGTTCTTC. Amino acid sequence: CASSQGLLYNEQFF.

The V gene is TRBV4-3, the J gene TRBJ2-7; maybe TRBD2 (5 bases). Germline CDR1 and CDR2: LGHNA and YSLEER. The CDR3 is made up of 15 amino acids. Between the trimmed V and J ends, which lost 4 bases and 0 bases, there was a span of 13 bases. The CDR3 loop reads CASSPGTRSSYEQYF. DNA of the CDR3: TGCGCCAGCAGCCCCGGCACTAGGAGCTCCTACGAGCAGTACTTC.

In its sample, this clone was seen a few times. This chain joins TRBV4-3 and TRBJ2-7, with 8 bases identical to TRBD2. Germline V lookup: CDR1 LGHNA, CDR2 YSLEER. Trimming at V came to 0 bases and at J to 11 bases, leaving 6 bases not matched to a gene. This CDR3 is 13 amino acids long. CDR3 in DNA: TGCGCCAGCAGCCAAGATCGGGGGGGAGTAAAGTACTTC. Translating it yields CASSQDRGGVKYF.